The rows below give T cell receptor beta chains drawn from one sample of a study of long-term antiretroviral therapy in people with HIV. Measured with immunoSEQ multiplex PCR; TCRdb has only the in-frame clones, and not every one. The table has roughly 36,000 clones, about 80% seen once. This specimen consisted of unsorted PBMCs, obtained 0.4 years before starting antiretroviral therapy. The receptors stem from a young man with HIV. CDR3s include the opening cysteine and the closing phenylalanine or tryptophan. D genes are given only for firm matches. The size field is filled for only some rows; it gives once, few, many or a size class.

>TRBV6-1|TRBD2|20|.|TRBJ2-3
CASSEAHPGRLAGGTDTQYF
TGTGCCAGCAGTGAAGCCCATCCCGGCCGACTAGCGGGGGGCACAGATACGCAGTATTTT
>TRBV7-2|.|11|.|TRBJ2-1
CASITGTEQFF
TGTGCCAGCATCACCGGGACAGAGCAGTTCTTC
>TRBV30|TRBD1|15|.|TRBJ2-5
CAWSVGGTGGETQYF
TGTGCCTGGAGTGTAGGTGGGACAGGGGGGGAGACCCAGTACTTC
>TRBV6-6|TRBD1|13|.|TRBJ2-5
CASSRGQGETQYF
TGTGCCAGCAGTCGGGGACAGGGGGAGACCCAGTACTTC
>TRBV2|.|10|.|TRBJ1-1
CGRVMTEAFF
TGTGGGAGGGTCATGACTGAAGCTTTCTTT
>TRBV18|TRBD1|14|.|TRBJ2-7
CASSRTGLLYEQYF
TGTGCCAGCTCCCGGACAGGACTCCTCTACGAGCAGTACTTC
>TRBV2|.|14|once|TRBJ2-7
CASSEQGQLYEQYF
TGTGCCAGCAGTGAACAGGGACAACTCTACGAGCAGTACTTC
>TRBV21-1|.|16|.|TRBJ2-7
CATPRVAGSLVYEQYF
TGTGCCACCCCCCGGGTGGCGGGGAGTTTGGTCTACGAGCAGTACTTC
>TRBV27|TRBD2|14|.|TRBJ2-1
CASRLAEWSNEQFF
TGTGCCAGCAGACTAGCGGAGTGGTCCAATGAGCAGTTCTTC
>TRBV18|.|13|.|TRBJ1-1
CASSSRVNTEAFF
TGTGCCAGCTCATCGAGGGTAAACACTGAAGCTTTCTTT
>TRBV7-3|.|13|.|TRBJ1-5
CASSWIPGQPQHF
TGTGCCAGCAGCTGGATACCTGGTCAGCCCCAGCATTTT
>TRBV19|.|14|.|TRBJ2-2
CASRSRRGGGELFF
TGTGCCAGTAGATCGAGAAGGGGCGGCGGGGAGCTGTTTTTT
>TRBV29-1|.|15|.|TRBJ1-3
CSVDRRGAEGNTIYF
TGCAGCGTTGACCGCAGGGGCGCGGAAGGAAACACCATATATTTT
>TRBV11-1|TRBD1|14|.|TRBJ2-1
CASRLQGGYNEQFF
TGTGCCAGCAGGCTACAGGGGGGCTACAATGAGCAGTTCTTC
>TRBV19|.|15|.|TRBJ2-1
CASEDTGRPYNEQFF
TGTGCCAGCGAAGATACCGGACGGCCCTACAATGAGCAGTTCTTC
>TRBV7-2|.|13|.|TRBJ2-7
CASSTRGSYEQYF
TGTGCCAGCAGCACCCGGGGGTCCTACGAGCAGTACTTC
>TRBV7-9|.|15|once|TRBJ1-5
CASSSSLDRHQPQHF
TGTGCCAGCAGCTCTAGCCTCGACAGGCACCAGCCCCAGCATTTT
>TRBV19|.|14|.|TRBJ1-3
CASSIGFSGNTIYF
TGTGCCAGTAGTATCGGCTTCTCTGGAAACACCATATATTTT
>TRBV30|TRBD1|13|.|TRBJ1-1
CAWSVQGDTEAFF
TGTGCCTGGAGTGTACAGGGGGACACTGAAGCTTTCTTT
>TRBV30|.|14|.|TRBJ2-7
CAWSDTGPSYEQYF
TGTGCCTGGAGTGATACAGGGCCGTCCTACGAGCAGTACTTC
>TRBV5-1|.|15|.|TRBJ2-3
CASSLAAYSTDTQYF
TGCGCCAGCAGCTTGGCAGCGTATAGCACAGATACGCAGTATTTT
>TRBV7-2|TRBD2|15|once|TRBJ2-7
CASSEAGGHPYEQYF
TGTGCCAGCAGCGAGGCGGGAGGTCATCCCTACGAGCAGTACTTC
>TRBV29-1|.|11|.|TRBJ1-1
CSVNTRSEAFF
TGCAGCGTTAACACGCGGTCTGAAGCTTTCTTT
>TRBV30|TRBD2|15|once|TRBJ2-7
CAWTMGLGSSYEQYF
TGTGCCTGGACAATGGGACTAGGGAGCTCCTACGAGCAGTACTTC
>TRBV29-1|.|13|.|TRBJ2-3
CSVDEQYADTQYF
TGCAGCGTTGATGAACAGTACGCAGATACGCAGTATTTT
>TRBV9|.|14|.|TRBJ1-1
CASSVGAGEGEAFF
TGTGCCAGCAGCGTAGGAGCAGGGGAGGGTGAAGCTTTCTTT
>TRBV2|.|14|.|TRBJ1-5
CASTNDIIYQPQHF
TGTGCCAGTACCAATGACATCATCTATCAGCCCCAGCATTTT
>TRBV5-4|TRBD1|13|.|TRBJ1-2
CASSGDSHYGYTF
TGTGCCAGCAGCGGGGACAGTCACTATGGCTACACCTTC
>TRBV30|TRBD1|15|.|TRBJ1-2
CAWSGGTGDWSGYTF
TGTGCCTGGAGTGGGGGGACAGGGGATTGGTCTGGCTACACCTTC
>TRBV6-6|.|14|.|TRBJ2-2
CACGGTYYTGELFF
TGTGCCTGTGGAGGGACTTATTACACCGGGGAGCTGTTTTTT
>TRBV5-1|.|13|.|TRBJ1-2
CASSLGDDYGYTF
TGCGCCAGCAGCCTAGGGGACGACTATGGCTACACCTTC
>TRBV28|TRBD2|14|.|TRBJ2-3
CASSLSGRADTQYF
TGTGCCAGCAGTTTATCAGGGAGGGCAGATACGCAGTATTTT
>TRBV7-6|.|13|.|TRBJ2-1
CASSLALDNEQFF
TGTGCCAGCAGCTTAGCTTTGGACAATGAGCAGTTCTTC
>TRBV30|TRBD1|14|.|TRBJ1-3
CAWNNDREGNTIYF
TGTGCCTGGAACAATGACAGGGAGGGAAACACCATATATTTT
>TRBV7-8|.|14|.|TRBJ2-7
CASSPMGISYEQYF
TGTGCCAGCAGCCCAATGGGTATTAGCTACGAGCAGTACTTC
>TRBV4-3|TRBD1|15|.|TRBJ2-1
CASSPGQGAWNEQFF
TGCGCCAGCAGCCCGGGACAGGGAGCTTGGAATGAGCAGTTCTTC
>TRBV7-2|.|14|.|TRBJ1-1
CASSLGQASTEAFF
TGTGCCAGCAGCTTAGGACAGGCGAGCACTGAAGCTTTCTTT
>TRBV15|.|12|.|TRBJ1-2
CATSRDKSFYTF
TGTGCCACCAGCAGAGATAAGTCGTTCTACACCTTC
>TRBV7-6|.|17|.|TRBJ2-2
CASSLPRLGLDTGELFF
TGTGCCAGCAGCTTACCCAGGTTAGGTTTGGACACCGGGGAGCTGTTTTTT
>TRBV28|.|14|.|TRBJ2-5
CASSLYGRVETQYF
TGTGCCAGCAGTTTATACGGGAGAGTGGAGACCCAGTACTTC
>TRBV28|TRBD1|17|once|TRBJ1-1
CASSSLTHRGGHTEAFF
TGTGCCAGCAGTTCACTGACCCACAGGGGAGGGCACACTGAAGCTTTCTTT
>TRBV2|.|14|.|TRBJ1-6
CASKFLSYNSPLHF
TGTGCCAGTAAATTCCTCTCCTATAATTCACCCCTCCACTTT
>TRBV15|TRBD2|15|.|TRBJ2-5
CATSGGLAGVETQYF
TGTGCCACCAGCGGGGGACTAGCGGGGGTTGAGACCCAGTACTTC
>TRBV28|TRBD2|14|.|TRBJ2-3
CASSLRGGTDTQYF
TGTGCCAGCAGTTTACGGGGGGGCACAGATACGCAGTATTTT
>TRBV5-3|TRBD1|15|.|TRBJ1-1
CARSLGPTGVTEAFF
TGTGCCAGAAGCTTGGGCCCCACAGGGGTCACTGAAGCTTTCTTT
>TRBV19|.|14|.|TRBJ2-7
CASPRENLPYEQYF
TGTGCCAGCCCCAGGGAGAACCTTCCCTACGAGCAGTACTTC
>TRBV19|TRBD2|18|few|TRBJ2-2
CASSIALGGGRRDGELFF
TGTGCCAGTAGTATAGCCCTCGGGGGGGGGCGAAGGGACGGGGAGCTGTTTTTT
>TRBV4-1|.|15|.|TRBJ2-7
CASSRDNVRSYEQYF
TGCGCCAGCAGCCGTGACAACGTTCGTTCCTACGAGCAGTACTTC
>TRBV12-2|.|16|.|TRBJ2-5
CASPLRALQGQETQYF
TGTGCAAGTCCCCTTCGGGCCCTACAGGGACAAGAGACCCAGTACTTC
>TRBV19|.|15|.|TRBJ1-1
CASSIPTRWNTEAFF
TGTGCCAGTAGTATCCCCACCCGGTGGAACACTGAAGCTTTCTTT
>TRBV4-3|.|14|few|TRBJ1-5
CASSQEHRYQPQHF
TGCGCCAGCAGCCAAGAACACAGATATCAGCCCCAGCATTTT
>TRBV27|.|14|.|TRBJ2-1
CASRSPTTTNEQFF
TGTGCCAGCAGGTCTCCGACTACGACTAATGAGCAGTTCTTC
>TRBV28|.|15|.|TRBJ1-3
CASSLGRASSNTIYF
TGTGCCAGCAGTTTAGGCAGGGCATCATCTAACACCATATATTTT
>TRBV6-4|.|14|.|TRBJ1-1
CASSDGMENTEAFF
TGTGCCAGCAGTGACGGGATGGAGAACACTGAAGCTTTCTTT
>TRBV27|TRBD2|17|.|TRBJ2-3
CASSSGWSGRGTDTQYF
TGTGCCAGCAGTTCAGGATGGAGCGGGAGGGGAACGGATACGCAGTATTTT